The rows below give T cell receptor beta chains drawn from one sample of a study of OX40 agonist ivuxolimab in advanced cancers. The assay was immunoSEQ multiplex PCR, and TCRdb's table has in-frame clones only and misses some. Of about 80,000 clones listed, 65% to 90% are singletons. The sequences come from CD4+ or CD8+ T cells sorted from blood, collected in a trial of the OX40 agonist ivuxolimab. These receptors all come from an adult with an advanced solid tumor such as melanoma, head and neck, liver or kidney cancer. The CDR3 runs from the conserved cysteine through the conserved F or W. The D gene is left open where the match is weak. Only some rows state a clone size, as once, few, many or a class for expanded clones.

v_gene: TRBV14; abundance: .; d_gene: .; j_gene: TRBJ2-3; CDR3nt: TGTGCCAGCAGCCAAGAAGGACCCACCCGCACAGATACGCAGTATTTT; CDR3aa: CASSQEGPTRTDTQYF
v_gene: TRBV6-6; abundance: .; d_gene: TRBD1; j_gene: TRBJ1-2; CDR3nt: TGTGCCAGCATCCCAGGACAGGGGTATGGCTACACCTTC; CDR3aa: CASIPGQGYGYTF
v_gene: TRBV30; abundance: .; d_gene: .; j_gene: TRBJ2-5; CDR3nt: TGTGCCTGGAGTGTGGGTCTGCAAGAGACCCAGTACTTC; CDR3aa: CAWSVGLQETQYF
v_gene: TRBV6-1; abundance: .; d_gene: .; j_gene: TRBJ1-4; CDR3nt: TGTGCCAGCAATTGGGGGGCGGATGAAAAACTGTTTTTT; CDR3aa: CASNWGADEKLFF
v_gene: TRBV18; abundance: .; d_gene: TRBD1; j_gene: TRBJ2-1; CDR3nt: TGTGCCAGCTCGACAGGGGCTCGCTACAATGAGCAGTTCTTC; CDR3aa: CASSTGARYNEQFF
v_gene: TRBV18; abundance: .; d_gene: .; j_gene: TRBJ2-7; CDR3nt: TGTGCCAGCTCACCCAGCTCCTACGAGCAGTACTTC; CDR3aa: CASSPSSYEQYF
v_gene: TRBV19; abundance: .; d_gene: TRBD2; j_gene: TRBJ2-3; CDR3nt: TGTGCCAGTACCCGCCCGGGGGGGCTAAGCACAGATACGCAGTATTTT; CDR3aa: CASTRPGGLSTDTQYF
v_gene: TRBV7-9; abundance: .; d_gene: .; j_gene: TRBJ2-3; CDR3nt: TGTGCCAGCAGCCCAGGGTTGGGGGGCACAGATACGCAGTATTTT; CDR3aa: CASSPGLGGTDTQYF
v_gene: TRBV9; abundance: once; d_gene: .; j_gene: TRBJ2-3; CDR3nt: TGTGCCAGCAGCGTAACCCCGACCGACACGCAGTATTTT; CDR3aa: CASSVTPTDTQYF
v_gene: TRBV9; abundance: .; d_gene: .; j_gene: TRBJ2-2; CDR3nt: TGTGCCAGCAGCGTATCAGGCGCGGGCTTTACGACCGGGGAGCTGTTTTTT; CDR3aa: CASSVSGAGFTTGELFF
v_gene: TRBV6-1; abundance: .; d_gene: .; j_gene: TRBJ2-7; CDR3nt: TGTGCCAGCAGTGAAGACAGAGACTACGAGCAGTACTTC; CDR3aa: CASSEDRDYEQYF
v_gene: TRBV5-1; abundance: .; d_gene: .; j_gene: TRBJ2-3; CDR3nt: TGCGCCAGCAGCTTGGGTGAGTTGGGAGGTGGCACAGATACGCAGTATTTT; CDR3aa: CASSLGELGGGTDTQYF
v_gene: TRBV2; abundance: few; d_gene: TRBD1; j_gene: TRBJ1-6; CDR3nt: TGTGCCAGCAGTAAGCGACAGGGGGAACCCTATAATTCACCCCTCCACTTT; CDR3aa: CASSKRQGEPYNSPLHF
v_gene: TRBV2; abundance: .; d_gene: .; j_gene: TRBJ2-6; CDR3nt: TGTGCCAGCAAGTCTTATGGGGTCTCTGGGGCCAACGTCCTGACTTTC; CDR3aa: CASKSYGVSGANVLTF
v_gene: TRBV7-2; abundance: .; d_gene: TRBD2; j_gene: TRBJ2-3; CDR3nt: TGTGCCAGCAGCTTAGAGCCCACTAGCGGCGGAAACACAGATACGCAGTATTTT; CDR3aa: CASSLEPTSGGNTDTQYF
v_gene: TRBV2; abundance: once; d_gene: .; j_gene: TRBJ1-1; CDR3nt: TGTGCCAGCACTACAGGGAACGTCGGCACTGAAGCTTTCTTT; CDR3aa: CASTTGNVGTEAFF
v_gene: TRBV15; abundance: .; d_gene: TRBD2; j_gene: TRBJ2-5; CDR3nt: TGTGCCACTGAGATAGCGGGGGGGCACGGGGAGACCCAGTACTTC; CDR3aa: CATEIAGGHGETQYF
v_gene: TRBV7-3; abundance: .; d_gene: TRBD1; j_gene: TRBJ1-1; CDR3nt: TGTGCCAGCAGCCCTGGGTGGGGACAGGACGAAGCTTTCTTT; CDR3aa: CASSPGWGQDEAFF
v_gene: TRBV5-1; abundance: .; d_gene: TRBD1; j_gene: TRBJ2-5; CDR3nt: TGCGCCAGCAGCCCGGGGACAGGGCAGGAGACCCAGTACTTC; CDR3aa: CASSPGTGQETQYF
v_gene: TRBV7-3; abundance: .; d_gene: TRBD2; j_gene: TRBJ2-3; CDR3nt: TGTGCCAGCAGCTTAAGCGGGGGGACAGATACGCAGTATTTT; CDR3aa: CASSLSGGTDTQYF
v_gene: TRBV30; abundance: .; d_gene: .; j_gene: TRBJ2-7; CDR3nt: TGTGCCTGGAGCCGGGCGGCCTACGAGCAGTACTTC; CDR3aa: CAWSRAAYEQYF
v_gene: TRBV28; abundance: .; d_gene: TRBD1; j_gene: TRBJ1-4; CDR3nt: TGTGCCAGCAGTCGCAGGGGGGCAACTAATGAAAAACTGTTTTTT; CDR3aa: CASSRRGATNEKLFF
v_gene: TRBV5-1; abundance: .; d_gene: TRBD1; j_gene: TRBJ1-1; CDR3nt: TGCGCCAGCAGCTTAAGGACAGGGGGAAACACTGAAGCTTTCTTT; CDR3aa: CASSLRTGGNTEAFF
v_gene: TRBV5-4; abundance: .; d_gene: .; j_gene: TRBJ1-5; CDR3nt: TGTGCCAGCTCCCTGGGGCCTCTAAGCAATCAGCCCCAGCATTTT; CDR3aa: CASSLGPLSNQPQHF
v_gene: TRBV29-1; abundance: .; d_gene: TRBD2; j_gene: TRBJ2-3; CDR3nt: TGCAGCGTTCCGGGACTAGGTTTTGATACGCAGTATTTT; CDR3aa: CSVPGLGFDTQYF
v_gene: TRBV14; abundance: .; d_gene: .; j_gene: TRBJ2-3; CDR3nt: TGTGCCAGCAGCCAAGGGTATGGGAGCACAGATACGCAGTATTTT; CDR3aa: CASSQGYGSTDTQYF
v_gene: TRBV10-1; abundance: .; d_gene: .; j_gene: TRBJ2-1; CDR3nt: TGCGCCAGCGCTGTCAATGAGCAGTTCTTC; CDR3aa: CASAVNEQFF
v_gene: TRBV11-2; abundance: once; d_gene: .; j_gene: TRBJ1-3; CDR3nt: TGTGCCAGCAGCTTAGTCGGACGGTACTCTGGAAACACCATATATTTT; CDR3aa: CASSLVGRYSGNTIYF
v_gene: TRBV4-2; abundance: few; d_gene: .; j_gene: TRBJ1-5; CDR3nt: TGTGCCAGCAGCCAAGGCGGGTGGCGGGACAATCAGCCCCAGCATTTT; CDR3aa: CASSQGGWRDNQPQHF
v_gene: TRBV5-6; abundance: .; d_gene: .; j_gene: TRBJ1-5; CDR3nt: TGTGCCAGCAGCTTGGGTTCGGGCGAGCCCCAGCATTTT; CDR3aa: CASSLGSGEPQHF
v_gene: TRBV18; abundance: .; d_gene: .; j_gene: TRBJ1-1; CDR3nt: TGTGCCAGCTCACCACCGAGGGGCAAGGGCACTGAAGCTTTCTTT; CDR3aa: CASSPPRGKGTEAFF
v_gene: TRBV5-1; abundance: few; d_gene: .; j_gene: TRBJ1-4; CDR3nt: TGCGCCAGCAGCGCGGGGCTGTACACTAATGAAAAACTGTTTTTT; CDR3aa: CASSAGLYTNEKLFF
v_gene: TRBV6-5; abundance: .; d_gene: .; j_gene: TRBJ2-7; CDR3nt: TGTGCCAGCAGGTACAGCTACGAGCAGTACTTC; CDR3aa: CASRYSYEQYF
v_gene: TRBV5-4; abundance: .; d_gene: .; j_gene: TRBJ2-3; CDR3nt: TGTGCCAGCAGCTTGGCAGGGAGGGGGGGAGATACGCAGTATTTT; CDR3aa: CASSLAGRGGDTQYF
v_gene: TRBV7-2; abundance: .; d_gene: .; j_gene: TRBJ1-6; CDR3nt: TGTGCCAGCAGCCCTGGGCAAACCGGTAATTCACCCCTCCACTTT; CDR3aa: CASSPGQTGNSPLHF
v_gene: TRBV2; abundance: .; d_gene: TRBD1; j_gene: TRBJ2-5; CDR3nt: TGTGCCAGCAGTGAGCGACAGGGTGGAGAAGAGACCCAGTACTTC; CDR3aa: CASSERQGGEETQYF
v_gene: TRBV2; abundance: .; d_gene: .; j_gene: TRBJ1-1; CDR3nt: TGTGCCAGCAGTAGTCGGACAATCAACGGTGAAGCTTTCTTT; CDR3aa: CASSSRTINGEAFF
v_gene: TRBV4-3; abundance: .; d_gene: .; j_gene: TRBJ1-1; CDR3nt: TGCGCCAGCAGCCAAGTTAAGGGTAACACTGAAGCTTTCTTT; CDR3aa: CASSQVKGNTEAFF
v_gene: TRBV6-6; abundance: .; d_gene: .; j_gene: TRBJ1-2; CDR3nt: TGTGCCAGCAGTTATTTGGGGGTTAACTATGGCTACACCTTC; CDR3aa: CASSYLGVNYGYTF
v_gene: TRBV5-1; abundance: .; d_gene: .; j_gene: TRBJ2-1; CDR3nt: TGCGCCAGCAGCTTGGTAGTTTCGGGCAATGAGCAGTTCTTC; CDR3aa: CASSLVVSGNEQFF
v_gene: TRBV5-4; abundance: .; d_gene: .; j_gene: TRBJ1-1; CDR3nt: TGTGCCAGCAGCCCCATAAGCCTCATGAACACTGAAGCTTTCTTT; CDR3aa: CASSPISLMNTEAFF
v_gene: TRBV5-1; abundance: .; d_gene: TRBD1; j_gene: TRBJ1-3; CDR3nt: TGCGCCAGCAGTGACCCGGGACAGGGGGATGGAAACACCATATATTTT; CDR3aa: CASSDPGQGDGNTIYF
v_gene: TRBV30; abundance: .; d_gene: .; j_gene: TRBJ2-1; CDR3nt: TGTGGAGGAGGTAGCTCCTACAATGAGCAGTTCTTC; CDR3aa: CGGGSSYNEQFF
v_gene: TRBV7-2; abundance: .; d_gene: TRBD1; j_gene: TRBJ1-2; CDR3nt: TGTGCCAGTAAGAGGGGACAGGGAGATTATGGCTACACCTTC; CDR3aa: CASKRGQGDYGYTF
v_gene: TRBV2; abundance: .; d_gene: .; j_gene: TRBJ1-5; CDR3nt: TGTGCCACCACTAGGGACGGAAATCAGCCCCAGCATTTT; CDR3aa: CATTRDGNQPQHF
v_gene: TRBV6-5; abundance: .; d_gene: .; j_gene: TRBJ1-2; CDR3nt: TGTGCCAGCAGTTCCCCGGGCGGCCTGGGCTACACCTTC; CDR3aa: CASSSPGGLGYTF
v_gene: TRBV19; abundance: .; d_gene: .; j_gene: TRBJ1-1; CDR3nt: TGTGCCAGTAGTATCCGTGGGGCTGAAGCTTTCTTT; CDR3aa: CASSIRGAEAFF
v_gene: TRBV5-5; abundance: .; d_gene: .; j_gene: TRBJ2-2; CDR3nt: TGTGCCAGCAGCTTGGCAATTCGGTACACCGGGGAGCTGTTTTTT; CDR3aa: CASSLAIRYTGELFF
v_gene: TRBV7-2; abundance: .; d_gene: TRBD2; j_gene: TRBJ2-1; CDR3nt: TGTGCCAGCAGCAAGCGACTAGCGGAATACAATGAGCAGTTCTTC; CDR3aa: CASSKRLAEYNEQFF
v_gene: TRBV7-9; abundance: .; d_gene: .; j_gene: TRBJ1-5; CDR3nt: TGTGCCAGCAGGGGTAGAAGGGGCAGGATGAGCAATCAGCCCCAGCATTTT; CDR3aa: CASRGRRGRMSNQPQHF